Presented here are 29 T cell receptor beta chains from one specimen sequenced in a study of cytomegalovirus exposure and HLA in healthy donors. 13 Jbeta primers and 60 Vbeta primers were used for the PCR. Sequenced by immunoSEQ multiplex PCR; TCRdb stores in-frame clones only, minus some. This sample carries 160,000 or so clones, roughly 87% of them seen once, and the ten largest clones take 4.1%. Sequencing was performed on PBMCs. The receptors were sampled from a man in his fifties in good health and CMV-seropositive.

The CDR3 DNA is TGTGCCTGGAGTGTACTAACAGGGGGGACTGGCTACACCTTC. Translation: CAWSVLTGGTGYTF. The chain has TRBV30 and TRBJ1-2; 8 bases fit TRBD1. Germline CDR1 and CDR2: GTSNPN and SVGIG (reference sequence). Germline trimming cut 0 bases from V and 7 bases from J; bases unmatched to any gene: 7. The CDR3 covers 14 residues.

The chain carries TRBV5-6 and TRBJ2-5; tentatively, D is TRBD1 or TRBD2 (5 bases each). Gene TRBJ2-7 matches the end of the DNA better, so the J call may be wrong. Germline V gives CDR1 SGHDT, CDR2 YYEEEE. CDR3 length: 14 residues. CDR3 DNA sequence: TGTGCCAGCAGCAAAGGACTGGGGGCCTACGAGCAGTACTTC. Translated: CASSKGLGAYEQYF.

Concerning this clone: Other DNA sequences of this sample code for an identical CDR3. The rearrangement uses TRBV10-3 and TRBJ1-5; maybe TRBD1 (5 bases). The CDR3 runs to 15 residues. Germline CDR1 reads ENHRY; CDR2 reads SYGVKD. The V end was cut by 2 bases, the J end by 2 bases, with 10 bases between. CDR3 sequence: CAISERSGGNQPQHF. For the CDR3, the DNA is TGTGCCATCAGTGAGCGGTCGGGGGGCAATCAGCCCCAGCATTTT.

This sequence joins TRBV7-9 and TRBJ1-1, with 7 bases that match TRBD1. The length of the CDR3 is 16 residues. The J segment lost 0 bases and the V segment lost 8 bases, leaving 12 bases of the junction unmatched. Germline values: CDR1 SEHNR, CDR2 FQNEAQ (reference sequence). CDR3 sequence: CASRPSTGPMNTEAFF. The DNA of the CDR3 is TGTGCCAGCCGACCTTCGACAGGGCCTATGAACACTGAAGCTTTCTTT.

V usage is TRBV9 and J usage is TRBJ2-7; D is perhaps TRBD2 (7 bases). The CDR3 is 15 residues long. V dropped 4 bases and J dropped 5 bases, with 19 bases sitting between them. Germline V gives CDR1 SGDLS, CDR2 YYNGEE. CDR3 amino acids: CASSLRGALLDEQYF. In DNA, the CDR3 is TGTGCCAGCAGCCTTCGGGGGGCCCTCCTTGACGAGCAGTACTTC.

The J gene is TRBJ1-1, the V gene TRBV7-9, with 7 positions matching TRBD1. V gave up 4 bases and J gave up 5 bases; unmatched junction bases: 4. Germline CDR1 reads SEHNR; CDR2 reads FQNEAQ (reference sequence). There are 13 residues in the CDR3. The CDR3, as DNA: TGTGCCAGCAGCTACAGGGGATGGACTGAAGCTTTCTTT. As protein: CASSYRGWTEAFF.

This clone was detected once. The DNA of the CDR3 is TGCGCCAGCAGCTTGACGGGGGGGCAGGGGGAGCAGTACTTC. Translating it yields CASSLTGGQGEQYF. This chain links TRBV5-1 with TRBJ2-7, with TRBD2 matching 8 bases. The CDR3 loop spans 14 amino acids. From germline, CDR1 is SGHRS and CDR2 YFSETQ. With V trimmed by 1 base and J by 7 bases, 7 bases remained unmatched.

The chain links TRBV19 to TRBJ1-3; TRBD1 agrees at 8 bases. CDR3 length: 16 amino acids. Germline V gene sequence: CDR1 LNHDA, CDR2 SQIVND (reference sequence). Trimming took 5 bases from V and 0 from J; bases not matched to a gene: 6. Written as DNA, the CDR3 is TGTGCCAGTAGTCCAGGGACAGGAGGCTCTGGAAACACCATATATTTT. Amino acid sequence: CASSPGTGGSGNTIYF.

This clone was observed a handful of times. This rearrangement joins TRBV2 to TRBJ2-1; D is possibly TRBD1 (5 bases). Trimming took 10 bases from V and 0 from J, leaving 10 bases between them. CDR3 length: 13 amino acids. Germline CDR1 and CDR2: SNHLY and FYNNEI. The CDR3 region is CATTGSSYNEQFF. CDR3 in DNA: TGTGCCACAACAGGAAGCTCCTACAATGAGCAGTTCTTC.

The genes are TRBV7-8 and TRBJ2-7; 8 nucleotides align to TRBD1. Germline V CDR1 and CDR2: SGHVS, FQNEAQ. CDR3 length: 13 amino acids. The V and J ends lost 5 bases and 3 bases, in that order; junction bases with no gene match: 3. The CDR3, as DNA: TGTGCCAGCAGCACGGACAGGGACTACGAGCAGTACTTC. It yields the protein CASSTDRDYEQYF.

The chain recombines TRBV5-4 with TRBJ1-2, with TRBD1 matching 9 bases. CDR1 SGHNT and CDR2 YYREEE come from the germline V gene (reference sequence). The junction had 1 base not matched to a gene; V was cut back by 3 bases and J by 4 bases. The CDR3 runs 13 residues. The CDR3 sequence: CASSSDRGYGYTF. In DNA, the CDR3 is TGTGCCAGCAGCTCGGACAGGGGCTATGGCTACACCTTC.

A remark on this clone: At one end, the junction sequence differs from germline, possibly due to a read error. This chain joins TRBV6-6 and TRBJ1-6, with D perhaps matching TRBD1 (5 bases). The CDR3 consists of 14 residues. The germline gives CDR1 MNHNY, CDR2 SVGAGI (reference sequence). CDR3 coding DNA: TGTGCCAGCAGTTATGGGGCACGTAATTCACCCCCCCACTTT. Amino acids: CASSYGARNSPPHF.

The J gene is TRBJ1-4, the V gene TRBV7-9; D is ambiguous. There are 15 residues in the CDR3. Between the trimmed V and J ends, which lost 0 bases and 8 bases, there was a span of 13 bases. From germline, CDR1 is SEHNR and CDR2 FQNEAQ (reference sequence). DNA of the CDR3: TGTGCCAGCAGCTTAGCGCGGGCCGCCGAGGAAAAACTGTTTTTT. Protein: CASSLARAAEEKLFF. Together with reference TRBV7-9 and TRBJ1-4, the CDR3 gives the full variable domain: DTGVSQNPRHKITKRGQNVTFRCDPISEHNRLYWYRQTLGQGPEFLTYFQNEAQLEKSRLLSDRFSAERPKGSFSTLEIQRTEQGDSAMYLCASSLARAAEEKLFFGSGTQLSVL.

The chain uses TRBV2 and TRBJ1-1, with 10 bases identical to TRBD1. Germline V gives CDR1 SNHLY, CDR2 FYNNEI. The CDR3 runs to 17 residues. J gave up 0 bases and V 5 bases, and 9 bases lay outside the gene matches. The CDR3 protein is CASSRDRGPAMNTEAFF. CDR3 nucleotide sequence: TGTGCCAGCAGTCGTGACAGGGGGCCCGCCATGAACACTGAAGCTTTCTTT.

This clone was seen more than once but under ten times. The rearrangement links TRBV9 to TRBJ2-3; D perhaps matches TRBD2 (6 bases). In germline, CDR1 is SGDLS, CDR2 YYNGEE. V shed 3 bases and J shed 4 bases, with 9 bases lying between them. The CDR3 consists of 13 residues. The CDR3 DNA reads as TGTGCCAGCAGCGACGGGAGCCCAGATACGCAGTATTTT. It codes for CASSDGSPDTQYF.

The chain uses TRBV28 and TRBJ2-2; the match to TRBD1 covers 7 bases. The CDR3 runs 14 residues. V dropped 3 bases and J dropped 3; count of bases not matched to a gene: 1. Germline V gene lookup returns CDR1 MDHEN and CDR2 SYDVKM. This CDR3 reads CASSFTGDTGELFF. CDR3 nucleotide sequence: TGTGCCAGCAGTTTTACAGGGGACACCGGGGAGCTGTTTTTT.

V usage is TRBV27 and J usage is TRBJ1-2; the D gene is possibly TRBD1 (5 bases). The CDR3 has 16 amino acids. V was pared by 4 bases and J by 2 bases, with 17 bases between. Germline V gene lookup returns CDR1 MNHEY and CDR2 SMNVEV (reference sequence). Written as DNA, the CDR3 is TGTGCCAGCAGTTCCCTCCTTTGGGGCGACAACTATGGCTACACCTTC. Encoded protein: CASSSLLWGDNYGYTF.

This clone was seen more than once but under ten times. This sample also contains other DNA sequences that code for the same CDR3. The rearrangement uses TRBV28 and TRBJ2-7; D is unclear. V dropped 5 bases and J dropped 3 bases, with 8 bases sitting between them. The germline V gene has CDR1 MDHEN and CDR2 SYDVKM. CDR3 size: 12 residues. The CDR3 coding sequence is TGTGCCAGCAGTCCCTCGGTCTACGAGCAGTACTTC. It yields the protein CASSPSVYEQYF. The entire variable domain, with the rest obtained from reference TRBV28 and TRBJ2-7, is as follows: DVKVTQSSRYLVKRTGEKVFLECVQDMDHENMFWYRQDPGLGLRLIYFSYDVKMKEKGDIPEGYSVSREKKERFSLILESASTNQTSMYLCASSPSVYEQYFGPGTRLTVT.

This chain connects TRBV29-1 to TRBJ2-7, with a weak D call TRBD1 (5 bases). The germline CDR1 and CDR2 sequences are SQVTM and ANQGSEA. Trimming took off 0 bases at V and 7 bases at J, with 13 bases between the two ends. The CDR3 is 13 amino acids. The CDR3 sequence: CSVEDQFQGEQYF. Here the CDR3 DNA reads TGCAGCGTTGAAGATCAGTTCCAGGGTGAGCAGTACTTC.

CDR3 amino acids: CASSSTGTGSSYEQYF. In DNA form, the CDR3 reads TGTGCCAGCAGCTCAACAGGGACAGGGAGCTCCTACGAGCAGTACTTC. V is TRBV28 and J is TRBJ2-7, with TRBD1 matching over 9 bases. This CDR3 spans 16 amino acids. The V gene end was trimmed by 6 bases and the J gene end by 0 bases; junction bases not matched to a gene: 9. The germline CDR1 and CDR2 sequences are MDHEN and SYDVKM.

The rearrangement uses TRBV5-1 and TRBJ1-2; 7 bases align to TRBD1. Germline-derived CDR1 and CDR2 are SGHRS and YFSETQ. V shed 4 bases, J shed 4 bases, and the junction held 1 base outside the gene matches. This CDR3 region has 12 residues. The CDR3, as DNA: TGCGCCAGCAGCCGGGACAGCTATGGCTACACCTTC. Protein sequence: CASSRDSYGYTF. Variable domain in full (rest from reference TRBV5-1 and TRBJ1-2): KAGVTQTPRYLIKTRGQQVTLSCSPISGHRSVSWYQQTPGQGLQFLFEYFSETQRNKGNFPGRFSGRQFSNSRSEMNVSTLELGDSALYLCASSRDSYGYTFGSGTRLTVV.

V gene TRBV9 combines with J gene TRBJ2-7; TRBD2 matches at 8 bases. The CDR3 is 15 residues long. The J segment lost 0 bases and the V segment lost 2 bases, leaving 4 bases of the junction unmatched. Germline values: CDR1 SGDLS, CDR2 YYNGEE. In DNA form, the CDR3 reads TGTGCCAGCAGCGTGGGTAGCGGGATCTCCTACGAGCAGTACTTC. Translating it yields CASSVGSGISYEQYF.

In nucleotides, the CDR3 is TGCAGCGGGAGACACAATGAGCAGTTCTTC. Its protein product is CSGRHNEQFF. J is TRBJ2-1 and V is TRBV29-1; D is unresolved. V gave up 7 bases and J gave up 5 bases, with 6 bases separating them. Germline-derived CDR1 and CDR2 are SQVTM and ANQGSEA. The CDR3 totals 10 residues.

The chain couples TRBV15 to TRBJ1-4; tentatively, D is TRBD1 (5 bases). V was shortened by 3 bases and J by 5 bases, with 10 bases between the two germline ends. The CDR3 runs to 14 residues. Germline CDR1 and CDR2: LNHNV and YYDKDF (reference sequence). The CDR3 nucleotides read TGTGCCACCAGCAGGACAGACCAAAATGAAAAACTGTTTTTT. It specifies CATSRTDQNEKLFF.

The chain combines TRBV9 with TRBJ2-3; D is possibly TRBD2 (7 bases). V lost 3 bases and J lost 6, with 11 bases in between. The V gene's germline CDR1 is SGDLS and CDR2 YYNGEE. The CDR3 runs 13 residues. The CDR3 here is CASSEGGEDTQYF. As DNA, the CDR3 is TGTGCCAGCAGCGAGGGGGGGGAGGATACGCAGTATTTT.

This chain joins TRBV21-1 and TRBJ1-6; the table assigns TRBD1, which was not confirmed against the DNA. TRBV21-1 is shown as a pseudogene. This CDR3 is built from 18 residues. The CDR3 DNA sequence: TGTGCCAGCAGCAAAAGGTGTGACAGGAGCTCCTATAATTCACCCCTCCACTTT. Translated, it gives CASSKRCDRSSYNSPLHF.

This clone is a singleton in its sample. The chain employs TRBV13 and TRBJ2-3, with TRBD1 matching 9 bases. The CDR3 is 15 amino acids. Per germline, CDR1 PRHDT and CDR2 FYEKMQ (reference sequence). The J segment lost 2 bases and the V segment lost 4 bases, leaving 4 bases of the junction unmatched. CDR3 amino acids: CASSSRTGATDTQYF. DNA of the CDR3: TGTGCCAGCAGCTCCCGGACAGGGGCCACAGATACGCAGTATTTT.

The CDR3: CASSELAGQGNGNTIYF. DNA of the CDR3: TGTGCCAGCAGTGAATTAGCGGGACAGGGGAATGGAAACACCATATATTTT. This sequence joins TRBV25-1 and TRBJ1-3; 10 nucleotides agree with TRBD1. CDR3 length: 17 amino acids. Germline V gives CDR1 MGHDK, CDR2 SYGVNS. The V segment lost 1 base and the J segment 3 bases; nucleotides outside the gene matches: 6.

The V gene is TRBV13, the J gene TRBJ2-7, with 8 bases lining up with TRBD2. Germline V gene data show CDR1 as PRHDT and CDR2 as FYEKMQ (reference sequence). The CDR3 totals 17 residues. Trimming cost V 2 bases and J 3 bases; bases outside gene matches: 12. DNA for the CDR3: TGTGCCAGCAGCTTAATGGCCCCTGGGACTAGTTACTACGAGCAGTACTTC. It specifies CASSLMAPGTSYYEQYF.